This T cell receptor beta chain appears in the sequencing data of a study of T cells in Graves' hyperthyroidism and ophthalmopathy. Regarding the study as a whole: Expanded thyroid clonotypes (above 0.001) were mostly also found in blood. Separation of ophthalmopathy from stable hyperthyroidism was achieved by a 13 V-J model.

To note about this clonotype: Its antigen is not identified.

What was amplified from RNA transcripts were TCR beta CDR3 regions. The HTBI primer set was used in a first-round RT-PCR of the TCR CDR3. TCRdb recomputed calls from the multiplex PCR reads with MiXCR, one row per CDR3 protein. Of about 500,000 distinct CDR3 sequences listed, roughly 15% are singletons. The cohort's ophthalmopathy patients, a group with duration under 3 months, had a Clinical Activity Score of at least 3 and a NOSPECS grade of at least 4. PBMCs were derived from about 10 ml fresh peripheral blood. Sequences were obtained from blood. This TCR came from a woman between 18 and 29 years old with Graves' ophthalmopathy.

The CDR3 loop reads CASSQSRENWQPQHF. DNA of the CDR3: TGCGCCAGCAGCCAATCGAGGGAGAATTGGCAGCCCCAGCATTTT. V is TRBV4-1 and J is TRBJ1-5; D not certain. The CDR3 is 15 amino acids. The V end was cut by 2 bases, the J end by 7 bases, with 15 bases between. Germline lookup yields CDR1 MGHRA and CDR2 YSYEKL.